This TCR beta chain came from a study of post-analysis software for immune sequencing data. On the study more broadly: Recorded disease courses covered relapsing-remitting, secondary progressive and progressive-relapsing multiple sclerosis. Some patients had no subtype annotation.

The V and J ends lost 5 bases and 4 bases, in that order; junction bases with no gene match: 4. This CDR3 region has 15 residues. Unique molecular identifiers tagged the TCR beta cDNA libraries. TCRdb analysed the PCR reads with MiXCR anew, one entry per CDR3 protein. Of fewer than 700,000 distinct CDR3 sequences listed, around 40% are singletons. Findings of the study overall: A few TRBV segments (TRBV5-6, TRBV5-1 and TRBV20-1 among them) occurred more frequently in patients than in controls. F measure clustering grouped samples strongly by preparation batch.

With regard to this clonotype: Antigen specificity is unknown.

This chain uses TRBV12-3 or TRBV12-4 with TRBJ2-6, with 8 positions matching TRBD1. The sequence was obtained from a girl between 5 and 17 years old with multiple sclerosis. Sequenced material: blood. This chain's CDR3 is CASSSRGRGANVLTF. Written as DNA, the CDR3 is TGTGCCAGCAGTAGCAGGGGGCGAGGGGCCAACGTCCTGACTTTC.